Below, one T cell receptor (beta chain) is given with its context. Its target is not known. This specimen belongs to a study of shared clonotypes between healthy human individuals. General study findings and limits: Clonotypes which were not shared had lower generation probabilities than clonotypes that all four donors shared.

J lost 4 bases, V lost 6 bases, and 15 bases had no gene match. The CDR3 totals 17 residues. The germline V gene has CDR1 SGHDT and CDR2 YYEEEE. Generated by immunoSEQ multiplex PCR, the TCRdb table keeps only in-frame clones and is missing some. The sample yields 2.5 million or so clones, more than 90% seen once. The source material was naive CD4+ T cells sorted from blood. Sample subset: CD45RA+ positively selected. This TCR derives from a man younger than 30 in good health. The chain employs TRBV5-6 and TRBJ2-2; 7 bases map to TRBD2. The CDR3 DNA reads TGTGCCAGCATCCTGTGGGGCGGGAGTAAGGTCACCGGGGAGCTGTTTTTT. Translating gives CASILWGGSKVTGELFF. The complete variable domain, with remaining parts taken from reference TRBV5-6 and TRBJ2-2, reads DAGVTQSPTHLIKTRGQQVTLRCSPKSGHDTVSWYQQALGQGPQFIFQYYEEEERQRGNFPDRFSGHQFPNYSSELNVNALLLGDSALYLCASILWGGSKVTGELFFGEGSRLTVL.